Below are 11 T cell receptor beta chains sequenced from a single sample in a study of cytomegalovirus exposure and HLA in healthy donors. The PCR used 60 Vbeta and 13 Jbeta primers. Profiling relied on immunoSEQ multiplex PCR, and the TCRdb table lists in-frame clones only, not all of them. This sample carries 70,000 to 95,000 clones, roughly 80% of them seen once, and the ten largest clones take about an eighth. Specimen: PBMCs. Source of these receptors: a human donor in good health.

The chain employs TRBV7-6 and TRBJ1-1, with D unresolved. The CDR3 totals 12 residues. The germline V gene encodes CDR1 SGHVS and CDR2 FNYEAQ. V shed 5 bases and J shed 7 bases, with 11 bases lying between them. The CDR3 DNA reads as TGTGCCAGCAGCCCCTCCCGCGGTGAAGCTTTCTTT. This encodes CASSPSRGEAFF.

The V call is TRBV2, the J call TRBJ2-5, with D possibly matching TRBD2 (6 bases). Between the trimmed V and J ends, which lost 6 bases and 2 bases, there was a span of 13 bases. CDR1 is SNHLY, CDR2 FYNNEI, per germline. CDR3 length: 14 amino acids. CDR3 DNA sequence: TGTGCCAGCAGACGCGGGACGGAACAAGAGACCCAGTACTTC. Its translation is CASRRGTEQETQYF.

In regard to this clone: One end of the junction is discordant with germline, which a read error may explain. The CDR3 sequence: CASSSGTGTYNEQFF. CDR3 nucleotide sequence: TGTGCTAGCAGTTCCGGGACAGGCACCTACAATGAGCAGTTCTTC. The rearrangement joins TRBV7-7 to TRBJ2-1, with 8 bases that match TRBD1. This CDR3 comprises 15 residues. In germline, CDR1 is SSHAT, CDR2 FNYEAQ (reference sequence).

The J gene is TRBJ2-1, the V gene TRBV5-4; D is possibly TRBD2 (6 bases). V was pared by 4 bases and J by 6 bases, with 17 bases between. This CDR3 spans 15 amino acids. Germline V gene lookup returns CDR1 SGHNT and CDR2 YYREEE (reference sequence). The CDR3 here is CASSPRSAGINEQFF. Written as DNA, the CDR3 is TGTGCCAGCAGCCCCAGATCCGCGGGGATCAATGAGCAGTTCTTC.

CDR3 nucleotides: TGTGCCAGCACCATAGGGCAGGGGCTCTCCTACGAGCAGTACTTC. Encoded protein: CASTIGQGLSYEQYF. The chain uses TRBV6-5 and TRBJ2-7; D is perhaps TRBD1 (6 bases). The V end lost 7 bases, the J end lost 0 bases, and 16 bases lay between the germline ends. Germline V gene data show CDR1 as MNHEY and CDR2 as SVGAGI. The CDR3 extends over 15 amino acids.

V gene TRBV16 combines with J gene TRBJ2-7; D remains ambiguous. CDR3 length: 13 residues. Trimming removed 1 base at V and 3 bases at J, with 7 bases between. Germline V gene data show CDR1 as KGHSY and CDR2 as FQNENV. The CDR3 coding sequence is TGTGCCAGCAGCCAATGGAGAGACTACGAGCAGTACTTC. This translates into CASSQWRDYEQYF.

The chain recombines TRBV7-9 with TRBJ2-7, with 8 bases identical to TRBD2. CDR3 size: 16 residues. J lost 0 bases, V lost 2 bases, and 6 bases had no gene match. Germline V gene sequence: CDR1 SEHNR, CDR2 FQNEAQ (reference sequence). The CDR3 sequence: CASSLPREGGSYEQYF. DNA for the CDR3: TGTGCCAGCAGCTTACCCCGGGAGGGAGGCTCCTACGAGCAGTACTTC. Filled out from reference TRBV7-9 and TRBJ2-7, the complete variable domain reads DTGVSQNPRHKITKRGQNVTFRCDPISEHNRLYWYRQTLGQGPEFLTYFQNEAQLEKSRLLSDRFSAERPKGSFSTLEIQRTEQGDSAMYLCASSLPREGGSYEQYFGPGTRLTVT.

This clone has a single count. This rearrangement joins TRBV13 to TRBJ1-6, with 7 bases fitting TRBD1. From germline, CDR1 is PRHDT and CDR2 FYEKMQ (reference sequence). CDR3 size: 14 residues. J was trimmed by 8 bases and V by 4 bases; bases with no gene match: 5. The CDR3, as DNA: TGTGCCAGCAGCTCGGGACAGTTGTATTCACCCCTCCACTTT. Its protein product is CASSSGQLYSPLHF.

In regard to this clone: The junction departs from germline at one end; a sequencing error may be responsible. The gene calls are TRBV29-1 and TRBJ1-2; TRBD1 matches at 9 bases. The CDR3 extends over 15 amino acids. CDR1 and CDR2 from the germline V gene are SQVTM and ANQGSEA. This CDR3 reads CSVLAGQGILYGYPF. The CDR3 DNA sequence: TGCAGCGTTCTTGCTGGACAGGGGATCCTCTATGGCTACCCCTTC.

The chain employs TRBV6-5 and TRBJ1-1; tentatively, D is TRBD1 (6 bases). CDR3 size: 15 residues. V was cut by 6 bases and J by 10 bases, with 24 bases left in between. The V gene's germline CDR1 is MNHEY and CDR2 SVGAGI. The CDR3 DNA is TGTGCCAGCAGGCCAGACAGGAATTCTCTCCGCCCAGCTTTCTTT. Protein sequence: CASRPDRNSLRPAFF.

The chain joins TRBV7-9 to TRBJ2-6, with D maybe TRBD2 (6 bases). Germline-derived CDR1 and CDR2 are SEHNR and FQNEAQ (reference sequence). V was cut by 8 bases and J by 3 bases, with 11 bases left in between. The CDR3 has 14 amino acids. The CDR3 protein is CASLRGGGANVLTF. The CDR3 DNA sequence: TGTGCCAGCTTAAGGGGAGGTGGGGCCAACGTCCTGACTTTC. Full variable domain (missing parts from reference TRBV7-9 and TRBJ2-6): DTGVSQNPRHKITKRGQNVTFRCDPISEHNRLYWYRQTLGQGPEFLTYFQNEAQLEKSRLLSDRFSAERPKGSFSTLEIQRTEQGDSAMYLCASLRGGGANVLTFGAGSRLTVL.